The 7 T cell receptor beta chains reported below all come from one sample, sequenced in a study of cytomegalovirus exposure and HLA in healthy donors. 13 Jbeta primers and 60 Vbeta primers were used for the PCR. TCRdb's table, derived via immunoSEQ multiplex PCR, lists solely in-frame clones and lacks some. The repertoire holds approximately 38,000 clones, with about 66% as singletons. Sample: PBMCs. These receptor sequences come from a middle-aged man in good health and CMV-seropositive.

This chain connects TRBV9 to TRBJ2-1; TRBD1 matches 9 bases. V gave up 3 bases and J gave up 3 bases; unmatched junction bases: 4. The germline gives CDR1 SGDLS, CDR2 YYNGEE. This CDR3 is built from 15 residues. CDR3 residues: CASSAGTGNYNEQFF. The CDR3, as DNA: TGTGCCAGCAGCGCCGGGACAGGGAACTACAATGAGCAGTTCTTC.

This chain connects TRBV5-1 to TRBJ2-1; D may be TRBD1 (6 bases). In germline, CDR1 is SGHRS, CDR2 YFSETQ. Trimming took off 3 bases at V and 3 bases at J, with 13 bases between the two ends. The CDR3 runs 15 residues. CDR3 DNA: TGCGCCAGCAGCTGGGACACCCAATTCTACAATGAGCAGTTCTTC. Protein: CASSWDTQFYNEQFF.

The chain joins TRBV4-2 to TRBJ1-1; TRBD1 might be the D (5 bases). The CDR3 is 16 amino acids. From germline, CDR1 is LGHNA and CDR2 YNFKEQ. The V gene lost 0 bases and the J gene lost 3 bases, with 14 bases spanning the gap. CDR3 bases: TGTGCCAGCAGCCAAGACTTCGGGGGTAGGTACACTGAAGCTTTCTTT. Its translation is CASSQDFGGRYTEAFF.

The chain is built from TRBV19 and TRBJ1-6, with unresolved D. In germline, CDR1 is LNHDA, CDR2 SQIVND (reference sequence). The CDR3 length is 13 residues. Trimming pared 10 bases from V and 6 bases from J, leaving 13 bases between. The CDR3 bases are TGTGCCACAACGGAGTCCCCTAATTCACCCCTCCACTTT. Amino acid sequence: CATTESPNSPLHF. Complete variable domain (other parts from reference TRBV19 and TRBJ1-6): DGGITQSPKYLFRKEGQNVTLSCEQNLNHDAMYWYRQDPGQGLRLIYYSQIVNDFQKGDIAEGYSVSREKKESFPLTVTSAQKNPTAFYLCATTESPNSPLHFGNGTRLTVT.

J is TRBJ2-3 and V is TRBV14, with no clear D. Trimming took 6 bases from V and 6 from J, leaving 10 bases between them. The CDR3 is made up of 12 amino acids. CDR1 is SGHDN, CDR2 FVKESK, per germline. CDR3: CASSPWADTQYF. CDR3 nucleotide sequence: TGTGCCAGCAGTCCTTGGGCGGATACGCAGTATTTT. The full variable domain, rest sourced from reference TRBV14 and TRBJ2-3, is EAGVTQFPSHSVIEKGQTVTLRCDPISGHDNLYWYRRVMGKEIKFLLHFVKESKQDESGMPNNRFLAERTGGTYSTLKVQPAELEDSGVYFCASSPWADTQYFGPGTRLTVL.

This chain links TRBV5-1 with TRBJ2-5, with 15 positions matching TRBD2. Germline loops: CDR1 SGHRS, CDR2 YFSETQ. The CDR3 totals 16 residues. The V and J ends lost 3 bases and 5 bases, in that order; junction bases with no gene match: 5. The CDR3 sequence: CASSWGLAGGLETQYF. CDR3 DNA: TGCGCCAGCAGCTGGGGACTAGCGGGGGGTCTGGAGACCCAGTACTTC.

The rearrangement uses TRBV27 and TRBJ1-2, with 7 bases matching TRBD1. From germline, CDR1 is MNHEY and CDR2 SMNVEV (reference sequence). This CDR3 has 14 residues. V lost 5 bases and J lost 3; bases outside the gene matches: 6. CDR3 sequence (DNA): TGTGCCAGCAGTCGCGACAGGGCCTACTATGGCTACACCTTC. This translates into CASSRDRAYYGYTF.